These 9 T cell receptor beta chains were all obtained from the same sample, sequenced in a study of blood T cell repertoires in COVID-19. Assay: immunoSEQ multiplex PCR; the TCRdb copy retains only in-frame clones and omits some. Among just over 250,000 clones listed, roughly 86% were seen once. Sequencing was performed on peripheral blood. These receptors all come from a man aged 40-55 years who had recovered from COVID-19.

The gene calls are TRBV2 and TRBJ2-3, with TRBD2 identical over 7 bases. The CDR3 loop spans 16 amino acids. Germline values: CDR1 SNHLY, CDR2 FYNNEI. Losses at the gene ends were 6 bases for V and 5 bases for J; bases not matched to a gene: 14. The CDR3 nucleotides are TGTGCCAGCAGCGCACTTAGCGGGCGCGGACGAGATACGCAGTATTTT. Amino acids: CASSALSGRGRDTQYF.

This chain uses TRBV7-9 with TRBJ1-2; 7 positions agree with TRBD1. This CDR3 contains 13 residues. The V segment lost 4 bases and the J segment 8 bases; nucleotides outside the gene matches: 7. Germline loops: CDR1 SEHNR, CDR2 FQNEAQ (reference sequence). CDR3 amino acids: CASSSPTGQGYTF. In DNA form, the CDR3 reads TGTGCCAGCAGCTCCCCGACAGGGCAAGGCTACACCTTC.

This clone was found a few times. For the CDR3, the DNA is TGTGCCAGCGGGGGACTAGCCTACACCGGGGAGCTGTTTTTT. It translates to CASGGLAYTGELFF. This chain connects TRBV6-4 to TRBJ2-2, with 9 bases fitting TRBD2. Germline values: CDR1 MRHNA, CDR2 SNTAGT. This CDR3 region has 14 residues. Trimming removed 8 bases from V and 3 bases from J; junction bases left unmatched: 4.

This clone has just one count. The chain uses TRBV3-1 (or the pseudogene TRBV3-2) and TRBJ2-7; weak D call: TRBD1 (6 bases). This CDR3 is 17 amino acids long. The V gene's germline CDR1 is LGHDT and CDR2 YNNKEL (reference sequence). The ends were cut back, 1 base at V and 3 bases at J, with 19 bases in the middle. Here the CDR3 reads CASSQGSDGGRGYEQYF. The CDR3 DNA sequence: TGTGCCAGCAGCCAAGGGAGTGACGGTGGCAGGGGCTACGAGCAGTACTTC.

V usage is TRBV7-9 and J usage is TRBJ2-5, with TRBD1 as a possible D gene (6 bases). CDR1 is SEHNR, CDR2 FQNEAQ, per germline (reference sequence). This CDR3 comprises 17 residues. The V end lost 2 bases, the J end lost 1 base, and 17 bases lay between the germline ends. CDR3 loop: CASSLPRQVPGQETQYF. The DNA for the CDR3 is TGTGCCAGCAGCTTACCTCGACAGGTACCAGGCCAAGAGACCCAGTACTTC.

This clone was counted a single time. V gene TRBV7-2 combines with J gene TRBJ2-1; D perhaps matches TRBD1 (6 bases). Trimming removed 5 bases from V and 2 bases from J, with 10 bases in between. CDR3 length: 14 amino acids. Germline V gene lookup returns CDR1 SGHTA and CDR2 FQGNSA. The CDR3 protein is CASSGTGTYNEQFF. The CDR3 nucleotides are TGTGCCAGCAGCGGCACAGGGACCTACAATGAGCAGTTCTTC.

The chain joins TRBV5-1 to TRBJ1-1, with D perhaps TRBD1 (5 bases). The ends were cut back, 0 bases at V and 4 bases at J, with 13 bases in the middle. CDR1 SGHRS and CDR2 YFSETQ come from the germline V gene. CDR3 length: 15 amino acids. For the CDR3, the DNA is TGCGCCAGCAGCTTGGGGGGGGGAGGGACCACTGAAGCTTTCTTT. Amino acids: CASSLGGGGTTEAFF.

Here the CDR3 DNA reads TGTGCCAGCAGCCAGACAGGGACCTACACCGGGGAGCTGTTTTTT. Translated, it gives CASSQTGTYTGELFF. V and J are TRBV14 and TRBJ2-2, with 7 bases that match TRBD1. Trimming at V came to 3 bases and at J to 3 bases, leaving 4 bases not matched to a gene. The CDR3 length is 15 residues. Per the germline V gene, CDR1 is SGHDN and CDR2 is FVKESK.

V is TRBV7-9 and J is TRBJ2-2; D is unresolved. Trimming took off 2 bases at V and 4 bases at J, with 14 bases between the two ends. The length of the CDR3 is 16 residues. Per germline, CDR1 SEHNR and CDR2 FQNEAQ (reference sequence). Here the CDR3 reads CASSLPLTRVTGELFF. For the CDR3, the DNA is TGTGCCAGCAGCTTACCACTAACTCGTGTCACCGGGGAGCTGTTTTTT.